This note documents a single T cell receptor beta chain sequence. Data came from immunoSEQ multiplex PCR; TCRdb stores just in-frame clones and leaves some out. Of 120,000 or so clones listed, roughly 92% are singletons. Germline V gene lookup returns CDR1 SGHDN and CDR2 FVKESK. The CDR3 contains 15 residues. Trimming shortened V by 0 bases and J by 9 bases, and 15 bases separated the two germline ends. The sample comes from a study of control samples from healthy donors and cancer patients. The chain uses TRBV14 and TRBJ2-1, with D possibly being TRBD1 (6 bases). The sample taken for sequencing was PBMCs. The sequence derives from a man of 80 years or more with head and neck cancer. The CDR3 loop reads CASSQELWGRGEQFF. CDR3 in DNA: TGTGCCAGCAGCCAAGAATTGTGGGGGCGAGGTGAGCAGTTCTTC.